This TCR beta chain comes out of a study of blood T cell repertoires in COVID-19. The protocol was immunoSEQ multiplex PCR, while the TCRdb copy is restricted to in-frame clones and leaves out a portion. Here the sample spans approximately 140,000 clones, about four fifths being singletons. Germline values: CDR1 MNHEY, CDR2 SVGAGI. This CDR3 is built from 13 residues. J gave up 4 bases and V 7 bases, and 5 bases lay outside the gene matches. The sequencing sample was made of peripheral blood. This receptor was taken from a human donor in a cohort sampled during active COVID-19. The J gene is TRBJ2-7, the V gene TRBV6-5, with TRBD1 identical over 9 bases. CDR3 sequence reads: CASTGQGSYEQYF. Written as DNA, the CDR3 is TGTGCCAGCACTGGACAGGGGTCTTACGAGCAGTACTTC.